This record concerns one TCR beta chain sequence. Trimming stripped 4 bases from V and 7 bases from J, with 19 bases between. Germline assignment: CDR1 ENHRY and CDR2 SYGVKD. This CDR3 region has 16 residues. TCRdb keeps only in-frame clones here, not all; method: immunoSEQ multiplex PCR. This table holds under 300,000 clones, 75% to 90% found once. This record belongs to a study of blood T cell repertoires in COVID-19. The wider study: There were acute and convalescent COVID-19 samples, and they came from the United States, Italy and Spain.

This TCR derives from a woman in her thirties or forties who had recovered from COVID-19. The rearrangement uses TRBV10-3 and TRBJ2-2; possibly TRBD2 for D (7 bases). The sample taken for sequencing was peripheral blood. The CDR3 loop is CAISAFLGGGYGELFF. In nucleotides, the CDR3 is TGTGCCATCAGTGCCTTCCTGGGGGGGGGCTACGGGGAGCTGTTTTTT.